What follows describes a single T cell receptor beta chain. The antigen it binds to is not known. No per-base quality is available; no much larger clone lies one base away. The data were taken from a study of siplizumab effects on memory and regulatory T cells (dated by TCRdb to between 2018 and 2020). With respect to the entire study: The study examined how the anti-CD2 antibody siplizumab affects alloreactive T-cell subsets in allogeneic mixed lymphocyte reactions built from human PBMCs. Points the paper makes about the study in general: Roughly 75-97% of proliferating CD4+ or CD8+ clones could not be assigned a naive or memory phenotype. No functional confirmation was obtained for the suppressive function of proliferating Tregs from siplizumab cultures. Greater diversity appeared to be present in unstimulated naive T cells than in memory T cells, and a substantial contribution to the alloresponse seemed to be made by naive cells. Because sequences at frequencies below about 10^-5 were poorly captured, only a minor fraction of alloreactive clones could be mapped back to unstimulated subsets. In reactions with siplizumab, an average of approximately 69% of mappable alloreactive CD4+ clones were Treg-derived, compared with about 27% in control reactions. Siplizumab significantly reduced the cumulative frequency of alloreactive sequences traceable to unstimulated CD4+ memory T cells.

The library was obtained by the immunoSEQ multiplex PCR assay. Each sample had some 94,000 TCR templates assayed by the deep sequencing platform. Genomic DNA extracted from sorted T cells was used for TCRbeta CDR3 sequencing. As for how the authors treated the data: Clonal analysis of TCRbeta CDR3 data was done in the R programming language. Alloreactive CD4+ and CD8+ clones were identified by comparing unstimulated samples to CFSE-low samples taken after the reaction. Regulatory or non-regulatory origin of alloreactive CD4+ clones was assigned by matching sequences to the sorted unstimulated Treg and non-Treg repertoires. Drawn from immuneACCESS, this table holds only the in-frame rearrangements with V and J called that TCRdb kept. Clones are partly lost; checked studies trace under half to an unresolved V gene and leave the rest unexplained. The V and J calls and the clone size are those of that table, but D and trimming were determined from the DNA. The sample yields around 82,000 clones; 90% to 95% were counted once. The ten biggest clones cover approximately 5.3% of the sample.

Sorted unstimulated T cells and proliferating T cells recovered from mixed lymphocyte reactions were subjected to TCRbeta CDR3 sequencing. Fresh whole blood from roughly ten HLA-typed healthy donors was used to isolate PBMCs. CDR3 length: 17 amino acids, cysteine to phenylalanine. CDR3 DNA is the only sequence kept; it has 51 bases, read in frame from the first base. CDR1 and CDR2, looked up from the germline V gene, are SGDLS and YYNGEE. Trimming leaves V shorter by 1 base and J shorter by 3 bases, with the junction holding 9 bases beyond the gene matches. The source material was CD8+ T cells sorted from blood. This TCR came from a human donor in good health. The rearranged segments are TRBV9 and TRBJ2-2; TRBD1 aligns with 7 central bases. CDR3 reads: CASSVPKTGVDTGELFF. The base sequence is TGTGCCAGCAGCGTACCGAAAACAGGGGTCGACACCGGGGAGCTGTTTTTT.